The source of this TCR beta chain is a study of T-cell reconstitution after alpha-beta-depleted transplantation in children. The authors prepared the TCRbeta library with unique molecular identifiers. TCRdb ran MiXCR on the PCR reads and lists one entry per CDR3 protein. There are roughly 590,000 distinct CDR3 sequences in the sample; roughly 15% occur only once, and about 1.1% lies in the top ten. CDR1 SQVTM and CDR2 ANQGSEA come from the germline V gene. Trimming at V came to 5 bases and at J to 6 bases, leaving 14 bases not matched to a gene. The CDR3 has 16 residues. This receptor was taken from a human donor who donated a stem cell graft to a child with acute myeloid leukemia. The source was PBMCs from the stem cell graft donor, collected from the stem cell graft. The chain couples TRBV29-1 to TRBJ2-1; 9 bases map to TRBD1. CDR3 protein: CSVSDRGRGGVNEQFF. The CDR3 DNA is TGCAGCGTTTCGGACAGGGGTAGAGGGGGGGTCAATGAGCAGTTCTTC.